This TCR beta chain was obtained from a study of blood T cell repertoires in COVID-19. In the original analysis: Amplification with reference gene primers provided the estimates of nucleated cell counts. Clones were read by immunoSEQ multiplex PCR, and TCRdb kept only the in-frame ones, dropping some. V and J calls and clone size are copied from that table; D and trimming were computed from the DNA. Of approximately 76,000 clones in the sample, roughly nine tenths were seen once. The receptor comes from a man aged 80 or over in a cohort sampled during active COVID-19. Material: peripheral blood.

CDR3 region: CASRIPGQGADYGYTF. The CDR3 DNA reads as TGTGCCAGCAGAATTCCGGGACAGGGGGCTGACTATGGCTACACCTTC. The rearrangement joins TRBV28 to TRBJ1-2; 12 positions agree with TRBD1. V dropped 6 bases and J dropped 3; count of bases not matched to a gene: 8. The CDR3 extends over 16 amino acids. The germline V gene has CDR1 MDHEN and CDR2 SYDVKM.